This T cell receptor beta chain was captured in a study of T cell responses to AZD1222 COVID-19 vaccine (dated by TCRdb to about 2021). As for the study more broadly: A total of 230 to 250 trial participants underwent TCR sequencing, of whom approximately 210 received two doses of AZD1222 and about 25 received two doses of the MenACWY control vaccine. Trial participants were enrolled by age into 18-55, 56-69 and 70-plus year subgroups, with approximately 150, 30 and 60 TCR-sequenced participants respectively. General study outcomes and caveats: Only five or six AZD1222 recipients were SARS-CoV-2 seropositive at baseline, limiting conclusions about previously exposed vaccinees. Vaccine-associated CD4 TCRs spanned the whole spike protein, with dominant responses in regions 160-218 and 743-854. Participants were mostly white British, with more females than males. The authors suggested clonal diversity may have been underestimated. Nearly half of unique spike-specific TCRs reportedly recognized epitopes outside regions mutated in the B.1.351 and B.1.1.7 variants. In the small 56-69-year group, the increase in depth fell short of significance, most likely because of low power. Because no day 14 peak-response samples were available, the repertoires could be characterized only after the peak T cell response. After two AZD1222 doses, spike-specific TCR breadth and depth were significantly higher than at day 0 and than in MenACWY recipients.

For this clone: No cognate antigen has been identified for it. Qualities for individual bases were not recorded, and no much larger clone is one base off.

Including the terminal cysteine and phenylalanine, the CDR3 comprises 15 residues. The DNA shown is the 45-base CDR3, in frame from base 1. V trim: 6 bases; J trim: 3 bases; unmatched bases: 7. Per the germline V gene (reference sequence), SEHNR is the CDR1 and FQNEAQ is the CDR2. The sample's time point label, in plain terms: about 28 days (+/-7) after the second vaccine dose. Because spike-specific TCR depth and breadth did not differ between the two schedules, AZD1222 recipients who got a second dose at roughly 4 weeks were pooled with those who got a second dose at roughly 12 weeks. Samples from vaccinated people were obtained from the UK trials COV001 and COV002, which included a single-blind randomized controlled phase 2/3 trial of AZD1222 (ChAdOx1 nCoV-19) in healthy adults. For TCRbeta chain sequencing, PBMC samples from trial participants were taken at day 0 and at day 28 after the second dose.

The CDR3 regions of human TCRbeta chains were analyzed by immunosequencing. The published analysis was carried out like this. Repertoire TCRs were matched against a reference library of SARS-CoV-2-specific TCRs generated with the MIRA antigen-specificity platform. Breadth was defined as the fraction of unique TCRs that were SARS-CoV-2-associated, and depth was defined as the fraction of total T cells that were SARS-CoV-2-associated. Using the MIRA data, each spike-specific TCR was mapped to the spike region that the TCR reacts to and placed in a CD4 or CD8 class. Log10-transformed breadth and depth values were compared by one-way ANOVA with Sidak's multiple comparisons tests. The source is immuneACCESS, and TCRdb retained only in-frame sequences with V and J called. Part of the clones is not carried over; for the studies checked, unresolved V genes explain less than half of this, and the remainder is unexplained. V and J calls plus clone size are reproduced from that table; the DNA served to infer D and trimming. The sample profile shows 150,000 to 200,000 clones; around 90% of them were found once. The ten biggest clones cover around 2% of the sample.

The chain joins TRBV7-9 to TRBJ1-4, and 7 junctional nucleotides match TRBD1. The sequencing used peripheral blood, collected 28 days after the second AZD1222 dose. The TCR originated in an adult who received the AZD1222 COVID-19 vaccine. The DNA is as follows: TGTGCCAGCAGGCAACAGGGGAGAGCTAATGAAAAACTGTTTTTT. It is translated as CASRQQGRANEKLFF.